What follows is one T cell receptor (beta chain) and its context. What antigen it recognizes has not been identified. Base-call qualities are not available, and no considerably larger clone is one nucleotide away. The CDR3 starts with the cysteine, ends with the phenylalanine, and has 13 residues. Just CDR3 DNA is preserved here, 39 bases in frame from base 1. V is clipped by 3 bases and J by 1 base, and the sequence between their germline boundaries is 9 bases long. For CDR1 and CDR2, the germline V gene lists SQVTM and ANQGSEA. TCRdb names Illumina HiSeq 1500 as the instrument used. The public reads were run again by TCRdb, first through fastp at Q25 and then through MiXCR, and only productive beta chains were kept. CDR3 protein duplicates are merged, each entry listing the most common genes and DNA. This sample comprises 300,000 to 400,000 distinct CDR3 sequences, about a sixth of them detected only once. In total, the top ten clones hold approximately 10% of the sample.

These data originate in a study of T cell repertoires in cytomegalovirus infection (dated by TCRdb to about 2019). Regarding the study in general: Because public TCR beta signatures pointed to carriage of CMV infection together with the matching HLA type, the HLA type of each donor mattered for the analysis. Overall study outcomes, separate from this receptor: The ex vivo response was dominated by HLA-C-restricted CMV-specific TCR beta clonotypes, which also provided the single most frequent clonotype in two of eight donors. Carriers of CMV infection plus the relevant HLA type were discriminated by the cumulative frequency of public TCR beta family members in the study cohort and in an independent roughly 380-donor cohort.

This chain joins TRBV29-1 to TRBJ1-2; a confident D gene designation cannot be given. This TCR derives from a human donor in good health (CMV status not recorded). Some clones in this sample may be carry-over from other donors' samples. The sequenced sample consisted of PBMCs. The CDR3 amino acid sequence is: CSVDAGVNYGYTF. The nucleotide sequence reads TGCAGCGTTGACGCCGGGGTTAACTATGGCTACACCTTC.